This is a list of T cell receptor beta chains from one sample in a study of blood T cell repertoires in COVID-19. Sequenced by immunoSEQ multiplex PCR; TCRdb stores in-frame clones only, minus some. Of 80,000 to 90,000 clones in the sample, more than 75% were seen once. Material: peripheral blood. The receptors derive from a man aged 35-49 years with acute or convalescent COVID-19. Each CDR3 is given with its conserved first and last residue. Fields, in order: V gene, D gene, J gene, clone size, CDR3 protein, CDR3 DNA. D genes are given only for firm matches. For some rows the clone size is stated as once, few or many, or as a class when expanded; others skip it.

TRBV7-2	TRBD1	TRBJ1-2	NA	CASSWRDRVDGYTF	TGTGCCAGCAGCTGGAGAGACAGGGTGGATGGCTACACCTTC
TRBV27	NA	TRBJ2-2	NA	CASSHTEGLINTGELFF	TGTGCCAGCAGTCACACCGAGGGACTCATAAACACCGGGGAGCTGTTTTTT
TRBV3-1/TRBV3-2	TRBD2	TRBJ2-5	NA	CASSQGTSGVETQYF	TGTGCCAGCAGCCAAGGGACTAGCGGGGTGGAGACCCAGTACTTC
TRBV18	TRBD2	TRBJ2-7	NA	CASSPGAGVSYEQYF	TGTGCCAGCTCACCTGGAGCGGGAGTGTCCTACGAGCAGTACTTC
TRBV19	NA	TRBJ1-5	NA	CASATQGESSNQPQHF	TGTGCCAGTGCTACCCAAGGGGAATCATCCAATCAGCCCCAGCATTTT
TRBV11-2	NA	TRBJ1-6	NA	CASSGDSTLGSPLHF	TGTGCCAGCAGTGGAGACAGTACTCTAGGTTCACCCCTCCACTTT
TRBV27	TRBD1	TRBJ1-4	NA	CASSPWDRGLEKLFF	TGTGCCAGCAGCCCTTGGGACAGGGGGCTTGAAAAACTGTTTTTT
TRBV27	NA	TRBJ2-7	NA	CASRSTGRDYEQYF	TGTGCCAGCCGATCAACCGGACGGGACTACGAGCAGTACTTC
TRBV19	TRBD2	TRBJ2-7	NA	CASSSGMSYEQYF	TGTGCCAGTTCTAGCGGGATGTCCTACGAGCAGTACTTC
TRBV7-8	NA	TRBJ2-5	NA	CASSTTPQETQYF	TGTGCCAGCAGCACAACACCCCAAGAGACCCAGTACTTC
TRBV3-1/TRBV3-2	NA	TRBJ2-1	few	CASSQESWAGKMRNEQFF	TGTGCCAGCAGCCAAGAGAGTTGGGCAGGGAAGATGAGAAATGAGCAGTTCTTC
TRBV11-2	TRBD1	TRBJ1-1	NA	CASSSGQGLNTEAFF	TGTGCCAGCAGCTCGGGACAGGGATTGAACACTGAAGCTTTCTTT
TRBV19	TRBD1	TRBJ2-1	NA	CASLPGQGAYEQFF	TGTGCCAGTCTCCCGGGACAGGGGGCATATGAGCAGTTCTTC
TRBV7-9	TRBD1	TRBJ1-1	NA	CASSSDREAFF	TGTGCCAGCAGCTCGGACAGGGAAGCTTTCTTT
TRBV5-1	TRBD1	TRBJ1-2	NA	CASSWDRGMNGYTF	TGCGCCAGCAGCTGGGACAGGGGGATGAATGGCTACACCTTC
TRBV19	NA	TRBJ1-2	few	CASSIRGAGYTF	TGTGCCAGTAGTATTCGGGGGGCTGGCTACACCTTC
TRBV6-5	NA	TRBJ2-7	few	CASSYSFLGGSYEQYF	TGTGCCAGCAGTTACTCTTTTTTGGGAGGATCCTACGAGCAGTACTTC
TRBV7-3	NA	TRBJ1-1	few	CASRQEPNTEAFF	TGTGCCAGCAGACAGGAACCAAACACTGAAGCTTTCTTT
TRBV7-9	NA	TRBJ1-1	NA	CASSLQGGNTEAFF	TGTGCCAGCAGCTTACAGGGTGGGAACACTGAAGCTTTCTTT
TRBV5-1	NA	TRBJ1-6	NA	CASSWEGGIGSPLHF	TGCGCCAGCAGCTGGGAGGGGGGTATAGGATCACCCCTCCACTTT
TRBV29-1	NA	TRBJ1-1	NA	CSVDAGANTEAFF	TGCAGCGTTGATGCGGGGGCGAACACTGAAGCTTTCTTT
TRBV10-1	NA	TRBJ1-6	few	CASSVGQNNSPLHF	TGCGCCAGCAGCGTCGGACAGAATAATTCACCCCTCCACTTT
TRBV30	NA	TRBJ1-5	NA	CAWSRGGVEPQHF	TGTGCCTGGAGTCGGGGCGGGGTAGAGCCCCAGCATTTT
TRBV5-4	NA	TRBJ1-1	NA	CASSLESLGNTEAFF	TGTGCCAGCAGCTTGGAGTCCCTAGGGAACACTGAAGCTTTCTTT
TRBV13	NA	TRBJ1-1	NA	CASSFVVLSNTEAFF	TGTGCCAGCAGCTTTGTAGTACTTTCGAACACTGAAGCTTTCTTT
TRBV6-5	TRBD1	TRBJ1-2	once	CASSFGPTGNYGYTF	TGTGCCAGCAGCTTTGGCCCGACAGGGAACTATGGCTACACCTTC
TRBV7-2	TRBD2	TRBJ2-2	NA	CASSSRGGRLTGELFF	TGTGCCAGCAGCTCCCGGGGGGGGCGCCTCACCGGGGAGCTGTTTTTT
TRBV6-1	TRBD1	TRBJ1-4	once	CASSDNQARGEKLFF	TGTGCCAGCAGTGATAATCAGGCCAGGGGGGAAAAACTGTTTTTT
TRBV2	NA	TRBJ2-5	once	CASSAAGIVETQYF	TGTGCCAGCAGTGCGGCGGGAATAGTAGAGACCCAGTACTTC
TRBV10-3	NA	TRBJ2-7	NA	CAISAGGAYEQYF	TGTGCCATCAGTGCTGGCGGAGCCTACGAGCAGTACTTC
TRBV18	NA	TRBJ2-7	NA	CASSPRGGRYEQYF	TGTGCCAGCTCACCAAGGGGGGGTCGCTACGAGCAGTACTTC
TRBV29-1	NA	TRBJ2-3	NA	CSTDGGLSGTDTQYF	TGCAGCACCGATGGGGGCCTAAGTGGCACAGATACGCAGTATTTT
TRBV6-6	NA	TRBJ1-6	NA	CASINRDKNSPLHF	TGTGCCAGCATCAATCGGGACAAAAATTCACCCCTCCACTTT
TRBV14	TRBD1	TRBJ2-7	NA	CASSQDGTAYEQYF	TGTGCCAGCAGCCAAGATGGGACAGCCTACGAGCAGTACTTC
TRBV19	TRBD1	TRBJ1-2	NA	CASSPRTGVSMGYTF	TGTGCCAGTAGCCCTAGGACAGGGGTCTCTATGGGCTACACCTTC
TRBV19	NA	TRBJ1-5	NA	CASGTHSNQPQHF	TGTGCCAGTGGGACACATAGCAATCAGCCCCAGCATTTT
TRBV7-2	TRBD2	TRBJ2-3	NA	CASSLSLRREKGLEQYF	TGTGCCAGCAGCTTAAGTCTAAGGCGGGAGAAGGGCTTAGAGCAGTATTTT